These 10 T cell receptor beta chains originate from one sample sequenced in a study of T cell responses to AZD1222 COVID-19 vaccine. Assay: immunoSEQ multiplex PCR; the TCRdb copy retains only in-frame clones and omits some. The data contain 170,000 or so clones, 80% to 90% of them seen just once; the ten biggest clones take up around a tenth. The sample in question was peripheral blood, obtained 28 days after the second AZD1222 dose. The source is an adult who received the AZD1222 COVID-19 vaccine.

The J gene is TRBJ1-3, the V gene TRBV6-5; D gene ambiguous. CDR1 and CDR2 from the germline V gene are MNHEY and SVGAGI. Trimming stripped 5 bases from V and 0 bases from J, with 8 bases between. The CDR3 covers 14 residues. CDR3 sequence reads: CASSNPGSGNTIYF. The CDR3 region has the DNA TGTGCCAGCAGTAATCCGGGCTCTGGAAACACCATATATTTT.

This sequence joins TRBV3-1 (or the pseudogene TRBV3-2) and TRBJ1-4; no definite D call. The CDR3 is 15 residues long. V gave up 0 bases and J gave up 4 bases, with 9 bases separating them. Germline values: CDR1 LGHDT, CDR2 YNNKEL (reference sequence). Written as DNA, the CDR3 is TGTGCCAGCAGCCAAGATGTCGGCTTTAATGAAAAACTGTTTTTT. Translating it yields CASSQDVGFNEKLFF.

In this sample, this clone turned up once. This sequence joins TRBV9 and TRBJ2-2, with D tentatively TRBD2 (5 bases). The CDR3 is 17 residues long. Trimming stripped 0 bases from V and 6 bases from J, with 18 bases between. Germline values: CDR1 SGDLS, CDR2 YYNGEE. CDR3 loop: CASSVVASLVSPGELFF. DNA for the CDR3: TGTGCCAGCAGCGTAGTAGCGAGCCTCGTCTCCCCCGGGGAGCTGTTTTTT.

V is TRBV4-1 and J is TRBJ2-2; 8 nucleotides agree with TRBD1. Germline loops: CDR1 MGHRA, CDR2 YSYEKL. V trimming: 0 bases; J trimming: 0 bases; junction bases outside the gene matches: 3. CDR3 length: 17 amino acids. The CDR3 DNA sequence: TGCGCCAGCAGCCAAGATCTACAGGGGGCGAACACCGGGGAGCTGTTTTTT. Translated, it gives CASSQDLQGANTGELFF.

CDR3 coding DNA: TGTGCCAGCAGTGCAATGAACACTGAAGCTTTCTTT. Translating it yields CASSAMNTEAFF. The chain links TRBV2 to TRBJ1-1; D is uncertain. CDR3 length: 12 amino acids. CDR1 and CDR2 (germline): SNHLY, FYNNEI. V was shortened by 4 bases and J by 0 bases, with 3 bases between the two germline ends.

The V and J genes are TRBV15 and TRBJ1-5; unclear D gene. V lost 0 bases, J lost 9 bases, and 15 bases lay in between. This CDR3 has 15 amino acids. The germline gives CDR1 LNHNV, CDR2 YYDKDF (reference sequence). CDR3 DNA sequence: TGTGCCACCAGCAGAGATTCGGCAGCCCCTTGGCCCCAGCATTTT. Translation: CATSRDSAAPWPQHF. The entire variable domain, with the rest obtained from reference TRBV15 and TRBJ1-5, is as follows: DAMVIQNPRYQVTQFGKPVTLSCSQTLNHNVMYWYQQKSSQAPKLLFHYYDKDFNNEADTPDNFQSRRPNTSFCFLDIRSPGLGDTAMYLCATSRDSAAPWPQHFGDGTRLSIL.

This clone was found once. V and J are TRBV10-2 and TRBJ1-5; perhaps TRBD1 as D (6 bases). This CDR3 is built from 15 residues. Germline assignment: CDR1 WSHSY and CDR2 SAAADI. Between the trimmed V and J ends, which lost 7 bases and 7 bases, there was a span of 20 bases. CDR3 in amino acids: CASMDVGGAWQPQHF. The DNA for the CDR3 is TGCGCCAGCATGGACGTGGGGGGGGCATGGCAGCCCCAGCATTTT.

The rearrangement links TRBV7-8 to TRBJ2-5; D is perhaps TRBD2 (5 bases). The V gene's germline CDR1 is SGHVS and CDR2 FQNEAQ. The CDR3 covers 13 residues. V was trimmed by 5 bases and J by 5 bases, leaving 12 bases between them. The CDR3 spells CASSRGPRETQYF. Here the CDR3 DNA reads TGTGCCAGCAGCCGAGGGCCGAGGGAGACCCAGTACTTC.

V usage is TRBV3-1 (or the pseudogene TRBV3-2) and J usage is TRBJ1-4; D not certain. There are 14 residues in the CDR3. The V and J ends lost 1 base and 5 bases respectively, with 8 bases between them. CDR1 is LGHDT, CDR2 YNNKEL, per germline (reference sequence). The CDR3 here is CASSQVVQNEKLFF. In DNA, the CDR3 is TGTGCCAGCAGCCAAGTGGTCCAGAATGAAAAACTGTTTTTT.

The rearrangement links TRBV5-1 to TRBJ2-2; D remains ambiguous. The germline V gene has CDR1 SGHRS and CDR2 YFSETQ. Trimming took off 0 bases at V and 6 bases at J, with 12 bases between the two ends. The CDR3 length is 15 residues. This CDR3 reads CASSLATVASGELFF. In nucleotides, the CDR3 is TGCGCCAGCAGCTTGGCCACGGTCGCCTCCGGGGAGCTGTTTTTT.